The 27 T cell receptor beta chains presented below share a single source sample, sequenced in a study of post-analysis software for immune sequencing data. Carried by the TCR beta cDNA libraries were unique molecular identifiers. TCRdb re-analysed the PCR reads in MiXCR, keeping a single row per CDR3 protein. The sample has fewer than 900,000 distinct CDR3 sequences, under 60% seen once. Antigens for these TCRs are unknown. Whole-study findings and limits: Among five TRBV segments more frequent in patients than controls were TRBV5-6, TRBV5-1 and TRBV20-1.

The sample consisted of blood. Source of these receptors: a girl under 18 with multiple sclerosis.

This clonotype appeared a few times. The gene calls are TRBV12-3 or TRBV12-4 and TRBJ1-1, with D perhaps TRBD1 (6 bases). The CDR3 contains 12 residues. Trimming pared 5 bases from V and 8 bases from J, leaving 12 bases between. The CDR3 DNA sequence: TGTGCCAGCAGTGAGACAGGACCCGAAGCTTTCTTT. Its translation: CASSETGPEAFF.

The chain couples TRBV20-1 to TRBJ2-7; D perhaps matches TRBD2 (5 bases). With 0 bases removed from V and 3 bases from J, the gap between germline ends came to 15 bases. CDR3 length equals 15 residues. The germline CDR1 and CDR2 sequences are DFQATT and SNEGSKA (reference sequence). The CDR3 spells CSARDSREPNYEQYF. CDR3 sequence (DNA): TGCAGTGCTAGAGATTCGAGGGAGCCTAACTACGAGCAGTACTTC.

The DNA of the CDR3 is TGTGCCAGCAGGGAACCGGGACAAGTAAAGCAGTACTTC. Its translation: CASREPGQVKQYF. The V and J genes are TRBV6-5 and TRBJ2-5; tentatively, D is TRBD1 (6 bases). Germline V lookup: CDR1 MNHEY, CDR2 SVGAGI. The CDR3 is 13 residues long. V was pared by 6 bases and J by 11 bases, with 19 bases between.

This clonotype was seen a single time. The chain has TRBV7-9 and TRBJ2-3, with 7 bases matching TRBD1. This CDR3 comprises 15 residues. V dropped 5 bases and J dropped 1; count of bases not matched to a gene: 6. The germline V gene encodes CDR1 SEHNR and CDR2 FQNEAQ (reference sequence). CDR3: CASSTDRDGTDTQYF. The CDR3 coding sequence is TGTGCCAGCAGCACCGACAGGGACGGCACAGATACGCAGTATTTT.

The CDR3 coding sequence is TGTGCCAGCAGGCTACAGGGGAAGGGGACTGAAGCTTTCTTT. This sequence encodes CASRLQGKGTEAFF. The chain has TRBV12-3 or TRBV12-4 and TRBJ1-1, with 7 bases aligning to TRBD1. The V and J ends lost 6 bases and 5 bases, in that order; junction bases with no gene match: 9. This CDR3 has 14 amino acids.

This clonotype has a handful of counts. This chain links TRBV29-1 with TRBJ2-7; 9 nucleotides match TRBD1. The junction had 0 bases not matched to a gene; V was cut back by 0 bases and J by 3 bases. CDR1 is SQVTM, CDR2 ANQGSEA, per germline. This CDR3 contains 13 residues. CDR3 sequence reads: CSVEEDRGYEQYF. CDR3 sequence (DNA): TGCAGCGTTGAAGAGGACAGGGGCTACGAGCAGTACTTC.

The CDR3 region is CASSSWERYEQYF. CDR3 nucleotide sequence: TGTGCCAGCAGTTCATGGGAGCGGTACGAGCAGTACTTC. V and J are TRBV6-2 or TRBV6-3 and TRBJ2-7; perhaps TRBD2 as D (5 bases). The CDR3 has 13 residues. Trimming took 4 bases from V and 4 from J, leaving 11 bases between them. Germline V gene data show CDR1 as MNHEY and CDR2 as SVGEGT.

A few counts support this clonotype. V is TRBV14 and J is TRBJ1-1, with 8 bases aligning to TRBD1. Looked up from germline, CDR1 is SGHDN and CDR2 is FVKESK. This CDR3 spans 12 amino acids. Germline trimming cut 4 bases from V and 10 bases from J; bases unmatched to any gene: 5. The CDR3 protein is CASSRTGGVAFF. CDR3 bases: TGTGCCAGCAGCCGAACAGGGGGAGTAGCTTTCTTT.

V usage is TRBV29-1 and J usage is TRBJ2-1; TRBD2 might be the D (6 bases). V lost 3 bases, J lost 2 bases, and 11 bases lay in between. The CDR3 runs 14 residues. Germline V lookup: CDR1 SQVTM, CDR2 ANQGSEA. This CDR3 reads CSVEGGLTYNEQFF. CDR3 coding DNA: TGCAGCGTTGAGGGGGGATTAACCTACAATGAGCAGTTCTTC.

This clonotype was detected a few times. The rearrangement joins TRBV20-1 to TRBJ2-5; possible D gene TRBD1, 6 bases. Per the germline V gene, CDR1 is DFQATT and CDR2 is SNEGSKA (reference sequence). The germline V and J ends were trimmed by 1 base and 11 bases, with 17 bases remaining between them. There are 13 residues in the CDR3. CDR3 residues: CSARALIGGEQYF. The DNA for the CDR3 is TGCAGTGCTAGAGCCCTGATAGGGGGTGAGCAGTACTTC.

J is TRBJ2-3 and V is TRBV20-1; 11 bases line up with TRBD2. Germline V lookup: CDR1 DFQATT, CDR2 SNEGSKA (reference sequence). J was trimmed by 4 bases and V by 5 bases; bases with no gene match: 5. The CDR3 covers 14 residues. This chain's CDR3 is CSAELAGAADTQYF. CDR3 sequence (DNA): TGCAGTGCTGAACTAGCGGGAGCCGCAGATACGCAGTATTTT.

This clonotype was seen only a few times. The chain combines TRBV6-5 with TRBJ1-2, with TRBD1 matching over 8 bases. Germline V gene sequence: CDR1 MNHEY, CDR2 SVGAGI. The V gene end was trimmed by 7 bases and the J gene end by 7 bases; junction bases not matched to a gene: 11. This CDR3 has 14 residues. The CDR3 DNA reads as TGTGCCAGCAAAATGACAGGGGCTAGAGGTGGCTACACCTTC. Protein product: CASKMTGARGGYTF.

This clonotype was detected only a few times. V gene TRBV15 combines with J gene TRBJ1-2; D possibly corresponds to TRBD1 (6 bases). The CDR3 has 14 residues. CDR1 and CDR2 from the germline V gene are LNHNV and YYDKDF (reference sequence). The V end lost 0 bases, the J end lost 8 bases, and 13 bases lay between the germline ends. CDR3 amino acids: CATSRDPGGAGYTF. In DNA form, the CDR3 reads TGTGCCACCAGCAGAGATCCTGGGGGCGCGGGCTACACCTTC.

This clonotype has a handful of counts. The chain's CDR3 is CSVERAGVGQETQYF. For the CDR3, the DNA is TGCAGCGTTGAAAGAGCGGGAGTCGGGCAAGAGACCCAGTACTTC. The chain has TRBV29-1 and TRBJ2-5; 8 bases map to TRBD2. Per germline, CDR1 SQVTM and CDR2 ANQGSEA. The CDR3 is made up of 15 amino acids. The junction had 7 bases not matched to a gene; V was cut back by 2 bases and J by 2 bases.

This clonotype was seen once. Sequence at one end of the junction differs from germline and may be a read error. This sequence joins TRBV7-2 and TRBJ2-7, with 7 bases fitting TRBD2. Germline V gene lookup returns CDR1 SGHTA and CDR2 FQGNSA. The CDR3 runs 14 residues. The CDR3 coding sequence is TGTGCCGGCAGGTCCGGGACTACGTTCTACGAGCAGTACTTC. Translated: CAGRSGTTFYEQYF. Based on the CDR3 plus reference TRBV7-2 and TRBJ2-7, the full variable domain is GAGVSQSPSNKVTEKGKDVELRCDPISGHTALYWYRQSLGQGLEFLIYFQGNSAPDKSGLPSDRFSAERTGGSVSTLTIQRTQQEDSAVYLCAGRSGTTFYEQYFGPGTRLTVT.

In its sample, this clonotype was seen once. The chain combines TRBV4-2 with TRBJ2-7, with a possible D match to TRBD2 (5 bases). The ends were cut back, 8 bases at V and 7 bases at J, with 15 bases in the middle. The CDR3 has 12 residues. The germline V gene has CDR1 LGHNA and CDR2 YNFKEQ. In DNA form, the CDR3 reads TGTGCCAGCCGCTCCCCGACGGGGGAGCAGTACTTC. Protein sequence: CASRSPTGEQYF.

Only one count was recorded for this clonotype. This sequence joins TRBV20-1 and TRBJ1-2; 8 positions agree with TRBD1. Germline lookup yields CDR1 DFQATT and CDR2 SNEGSKA (reference sequence). Germline trimming cut 0 bases from V and 3 bases from J; bases unmatched to any gene: 9. The CDR3 is made up of 16 amino acids. DNA of the CDR3: TGCAGTGCTAGAGATCCCTTACAGGGGGGAGACTATGGCTACACCTTC. Its translation is CSARDPLQGGDYGYTF.

For the CDR3, the DNA is TGTGCCAGCAGCTTGCGGACTAGCGGGTTCGGTGCCCCAGATACGCAGTATTTT. This encodes CASSLRTSGFGAPDTQYF. The gene calls are TRBV7-2 and TRBJ2-3; the match to TRBD2 covers 11 bases. The CDR3 length is 18 residues. V lost 3 bases, J lost 4 bases, and 12 bases stayed unmatched. Germline V gives CDR1 SGHTA, CDR2 FQGNSA.

This clonotype was recorded only once. The J gene is TRBJ2-1, the V gene TRBV7-9; D tentatively reads TRBD1 or TRBD2 (5 bases each). The CDR3 consists of 14 residues. V lost 1 base and J 6 bases, leaving 10 bases between the germline ends. In germline, CDR1 is SEHNR, CDR2 FQNEAQ (reference sequence). CDR3 DNA: TGTGCCAGCAGCTTAGAAATGGGGGTCAATGAGCAGTTCTTC. Translating gives CASSLEMGVNEQFF.

Only one count was recorded for this clonotype. The chain has TRBV15 and TRBJ1-5; D is uncertain. The CDR3 contains 15 residues. V gave up 1 base and J gave up 0 bases, with 7 bases separating them. Germline V gives CDR1 LNHNV, CDR2 YYDKDF (reference sequence). The CDR3 here is CATSRATISNQPQHF. Written as DNA, the CDR3 is TGTGCCACCAGCAGAGCAACTATTAGCAATCAGCCCCAGCATTTT.

This chain connects TRBV28 to TRBJ2-4, with TRBD1 matching over 7 bases. Per the germline V gene, CDR1 is MDHEN and CDR2 is SYDVKM. With 3 bases clipped from V and 13 bases from J, the junction kept 9 bases outside the gene matches. The length of the CDR3 is 13 residues. The CDR3, as DNA: TGTGCCAGCAGTTTCAAGGGGGCTTACGGGCAGTACTTC. Amino acid sequence: CASSFKGAYGQYF.

The V and J genes are TRBV27 and TRBJ1-5; the D gene is possibly TRBD1 (6 bases). Trimming removed 6 bases from V and 7 bases from J, with 19 bases in between. The CDR3 is made up of 15 amino acids. The V gene's germline CDR1 is MNHEY and CDR2 SMNVEV (reference sequence). In nucleotides, the CDR3 is TGTGCCAGCAGCCCTTCGGGGGGGCGATTGCAGCCCCAGCATTTT. Its translation: CASSPSGGRLQPQHF.

As concerns this clonotype: One junction end disagrees with the germline gene, perhaps due to a read error. The chain employs TRBV20-1 and TRBJ2-7; maybe TRBD1 (6 bases). The germline V gene has CDR1 DFQATT and CDR2 SNEGSKA (reference sequence). The CDR3 covers 14 residues. For the CDR3, the DNA is TGCAGTGCTGGAGAGGGGCCAGGGGTATATCCGCAGTACTTC. It codes for CSAGEGPGVYPQYF.

This clonotype was seen a few times. The CDR3 bases are TGTGCCAGCAGCCCCGTCAGGGGGCCTAACTACGAGCAGTACTTC. This codes for CASSPVRGPNYEQYF. The chain couples TRBV7-8 to TRBJ2-7; 8 nucleotides line up with TRBD1. Germline values: CDR1 SGHVS, CDR2 FQNEAQ. Trimming cost V 5 bases and J 3 bases; bases outside gene matches: 9. CDR3 length: 15 residues.

The V and J genes are TRBV29-1 and TRBJ2-2; TRBD1 matches 7 bases. V was clipped by 4 bases and J by 2 bases; unmatched bases: 7. The CDR3 loop spans 15 amino acids. Germline-derived CDR1 and CDR2 are SQVTM and ANQGSEA. The CDR3 region is CSVGAGGSNTGELFF. The CDR3 DNA reads as TGCAGCGTTGGGGCAGGGGGAAGTAACACCGGGGAGCTGTTTTTT.

This chain links TRBV10-2 with TRBJ2-7; TRBD2 is a possible D gene (6 bases). V was pared by 2 bases and J by 3 bases, with 20 bases between. The germline V gene has CDR1 WSHSY and CDR2 SAAADI. This CDR3 is built from 17 residues. CDR3 region: CASSETRAASEYYEQYF. Written as DNA, the CDR3 is TGCGCCAGCAGTGAGACTAGGGCTGCTAGCGAGTACTACGAGCAGTACTTC.

The sample holds a few counts of this clonotype. The rearrangement links TRBV20-1 to TRBJ1-1; no clear D. The CDR3 length is 12 residues. The V gene's germline CDR1 is DFQATT and CDR2 SNEGSKA (reference sequence). Trimming cost V 6 bases and J 1 base, with 9 bases left between them. The CDR3 loop is CSATTENTEAFF. For the CDR3, the DNA is TGCAGTGCCACGACCGAGAACACTGAAGCTTTCTTT.